This T cell receptor beta chain stems from a study of T cells in Graves' hyperthyroidism and ophthalmopathy. This clonotype was seen repeatedly, ten times or more. Its target is unknown. RNA transcripts yielded amplified TCR beta CDR3 regions. During a first-round RT-PCR of the TCR CDR3, the HTBI primer set was used. From the multiplex PCR reads, TCRdb called clonotypes with MiXCR, one entry per CDR3 protein. The sample lists about 480,000 distinct CDR3 sequences; 14% were seen once. Uncontrolled infection, other autoimmune disease, pregnancy or lactation barred patients from enrollment. Findings and limits, study-wide: Most thyroid clonotypes with frequency above 0.001 were detected in blood. Ophthalmopathy was separated from stable hyperthyroidism by a 13 V-J model.

This CDR3 region has 16 residues. The V and J ends lost 5 bases and 5 bases, in that order; junction bases with no gene match: 8. The TCR originated in a young woman with Graves' hyperthyroidism. The chain recombines TRBV12-3 or TRBV12-4 with TRBJ2-2; TRBD2 matches 10 bases. Specimen: blood. CDR3 residues: CASSPSGRAETGELFF. CDR3 DNA sequence: TGTGCCAGCAGTCCGAGCGGGAGGGCCGAGACCGGGGAGCTGTTTTTT.